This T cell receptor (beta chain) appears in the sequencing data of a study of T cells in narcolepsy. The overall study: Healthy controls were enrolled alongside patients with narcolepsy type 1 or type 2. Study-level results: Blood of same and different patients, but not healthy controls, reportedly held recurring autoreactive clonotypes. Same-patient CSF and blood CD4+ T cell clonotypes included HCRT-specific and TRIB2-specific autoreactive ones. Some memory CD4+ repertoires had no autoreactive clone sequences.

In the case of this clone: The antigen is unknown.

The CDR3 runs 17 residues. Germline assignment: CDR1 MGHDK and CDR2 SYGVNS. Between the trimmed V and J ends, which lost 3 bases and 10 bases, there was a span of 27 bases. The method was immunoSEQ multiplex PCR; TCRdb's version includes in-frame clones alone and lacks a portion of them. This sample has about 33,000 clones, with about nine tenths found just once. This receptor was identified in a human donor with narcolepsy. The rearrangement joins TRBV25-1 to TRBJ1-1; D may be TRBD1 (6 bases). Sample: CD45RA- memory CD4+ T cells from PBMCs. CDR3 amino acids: CASSEGSGWQGQTGAFF. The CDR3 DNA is TGTGCCAGCAGTGAGGGGTCTGGGTGGCAGGGTCAGACAGGAGCTTTCTTT. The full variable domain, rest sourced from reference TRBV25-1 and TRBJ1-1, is EADIYQTPRYLVIGTGKKITLECSQTMGHDKMYWYQQDPGMELHLIHYSYGVNSTEKGDLSSESTVSRIRTEHFPLTLESARPSHTSQYLCASSEGSGWQGQTGAFFGQGTRLTVV.